This record looks at one T cell receptor beta chain sequence and its context. This clone showed up just once. Its antigen is currently not known. No much larger clonotype is one base removed from it; base qualities were not supplied. Looking up the germline V gene yields CDR1 SGHRS and CDR2 YFSETQ. The V and J ends are trimmed by 4 bases and 6 bases, leaving 13 bases between them. The CDR3, from cysteine to phenylalanine, totals 14 residues. This entry keeps only the CDR3 DNA: 42 bases, framed from base 1. The sample originates from a study of cytomegalovirus exposure and HLA in healthy donors listed by TCRdb under 2017. Concerning the study at large: According to an earlier analysis of 587 of the donors, roughly 180 million T cells yielded roughly 100 million unique TCR beta sequences and 276 Gb of sequence data. About 310 gigabases of sequencing data and tens of millions of unique TCR sequences were included in an early release covering over 600 HLA-typed donors. Among the roughly 400 genotyped donors, more than 70% belonged to the genetic ancestry cluster associated with self-reported Caucasian donors. The study was designed to test whether signatures of past pathogen exposure could be identified by cataloging public T cell receptors. The study used immunosequencing to profile the T cell repertoires of around 600 subjects and linked those repertoires to cytomegalovirus serostatus. A separate validation cohort of 100 to 150 different subjects was used in addition to the approximately 640-subject first cohort. To predict cytomegalovirus infection status, the study brought together high-throughput TCR immunosequencing, statistical association of individual TCRs with disease status, and machine learning. To study patterns of TCR occurrence, a later analysis re-analyzed previously published TCR beta repertoires from 650 to 750 donors and added high-resolution HLA genotyping. In the later analysis, no new phenotypic data were used to find candidate immune exposures; instead, reliance was placed on TCR beta sequences and their occurrence across donors. In an earlier analysis of several hundred of the donors, high-throughput TCR beta sequencing was used to judge whether each TCR beta V gene segment behaved as functional or pseudogenic. Donor age, sex, ethnicity and CMV serostatus were compiled alongside the repertoire data. Genome-wide SNP genotypes for about 60% of the roughly 670 donors were used in a later genetic analysis, which treated that subset as a discovery cohort. All discovery cohort repertoires had been generated using a single sequencing platform. Class I and class II HLA loci were covered by the typing at four-digit resolution. The number of typed donors differed by locus: about 620-630 for A, B, C, DRB1 and DQB1; 522 for DQA1; around 580 for DPA1; and around 470 for DPB1. About five DR-DQ haplotypes were treated as single units for association and clustering because of strong linkage in the cohort. On average, roughly 250,000 unique TCR beta nucleotide sequences were sequenced per donor among 398 genotyped donors of the cohort, with 15% to 20% of those sequences being non-productive. Findings and caveats that apply to the study as a whole: Specific HLA alleles were associated with 15,000 to 20,000 TCR beta sequences at a false discovery rate of 0.05 in a later analysis. Broadly in line with IMGT annotations, most TCR beta V segments showed up in productive rearrangements about 87% or about 30% of the time in an earlier analysis of approximately 600 of the donors. According to a later analysis, parvovirus B19, influenza, CMV and Epstein-Barr virus appeared linked to several top co-occurrence clusters. In the study, approximately 160 TCR beta chains were listed as associated with cytomegalovirus. A few of the identified cytomegalovirus-associated TCR beta chains were confirmed in vitro to be specific for cytomegalovirus antigens. The classifier was reported to diagnose cytomegalovirus status with high specificity and sensitivity in both the original and validation cohorts. Linkage disequilibrium might explain the correlated functional status among segregating V segments, but an unknown experimental factor could not be excluded. Most TCR sequences were observed very rarely across donors, whereas some public TCRs were present in many individuals. According to a later genetic analysis, donors in an Asian-associated ancestry cluster had fewer N-insertions in productive TCRs than the approximately 710-donor mean. Some IMGT-functional V segments, including TRBV6-2 and TRBV6-3, could not be told apart with the 87-base-pair reads, so those segments were excluded. HLA typing was unavailable for some donors at each locus, so association tests used only the typed subset. For the cohort, immune exposure information was limited to CMV serostatus. A later analysis found that HLA-associated TCR beta chains were more clonally expanded and had lower generation probabilities than equally common non-associated chains. It was suggested by the authors that the approach could potentially be generalized to other disease states and immunological phenotypes. A later analysis found that TCR association rates varied across HLA loci, with DRB1 alleles showing the most associated TCRs and HLA-C alleles the fewest. A later analysis found that most CMV-associated TCR beta chains appeared HLA-restricted, with HLA associations seemingly driven largely by CMV exposure. The earlier analysis of around 600 of the donors excluded about 16 rarely observed V segments, including chromosome 9 orphons, because counts were too low. Strong co-occurrence of HLA alleles, especially DR and DQ, made assigning TCR associations to individual alleles difficult. In this cohort, only TCR beta chains were sequenced, and detectable features were limited by the absence of alpha or paired-chain data. A cluster of highly shared sequence variants was judged likely to be a technical artifact of the sequencing pipeline. An association between a missense DCLRE1C variant and V-gene and J-gene trimming of TCR beta chains was found in a later genetic analysis and replicated in an independent cohort. The presence/absence analyses assumed that sequencing depth was roughly uniform across donors, and that assumption may not be true. A further reported finding was that TCR beta sequences accurately predicted the HLA-A and HLA-B alleles for most subjects in the first cohort.

The cohort was made up of 666 healthy bone marrow donors. At the time of sampling, all cohort members were nominally healthy, though unrecorded immune exposures were likely present. The donor was CMV seropositive and belonged to the group of 250 to 300 seropositive cohort members. Each donor provided a peripheral blood sample, and peripheral blood mononuclear cells were used for TCR beta sequencing. The Qiagen DNeasy Blood Extraction Kit was used to extract genomic DNA from the blood cell samples. Library creation used the immunoSEQ multiplex PCR assay. For the multiplex PCR, a mixture combining 60 forward primers for TCR Vbeta segments and 13 reverse primers for TCR Jbeta segments was used. The CDR3 region of rearranged TCR beta genes was amplified from genomic DNA by a multiplex PCR assay. Amplified TCR beta libraries were sequenced as 87-base-pair reads on the Illumina HiSeq System. As for how the authors treated the data: A later analysis counted some 80 million unique TCR beta chains across the 550 to 750 repertoires, and 9 million to 14 million of these chains were shared by at least two donors. Raw reads were error-corrected and collapsed into unique sequences by a nearest-neighbor algorithm in which closely related sequences were merged to remove PCR and sequencing errors. To assign V, D and J gene segments, CDR3 sequences were aligned to IMGT reference sequences. For a sequence to be retained, at least a six-nucleotide match to both a V gene segment and a J gene segment was required. Rearrangements were classified as productive when the CDR3 lacked stop codons and remained in frame with V and J, and all other rearrangements were classified as non-productive. CDR3 was defined according to IMGT convention as the region running from the second conserved V-encoded cysteine to the conserved J-encoded phenylalanine. The earlier analysis of about 500 of the donors excluded sequences that lacked an unambiguous match to a single V gene segment. An earlier analysis of 550 to 650 of the donors classified V segments as functional when productive rearrangements were above 56.7% and as segregating when the standard deviation between donors was above 5%. A statistical classification framework was built to diagnose cytomegalovirus status from the catalog of TCR beta chain sequences. In a later analysis, TCR nucleotide sequences were compared against IMGT/GENE-DB human TR gene sequences so that V and J genes could be assigned. A later analysis assigned CDR3 sequences and most-parsimonious VDJ recombination scenarios with the TCRdist pipeline. In a later analysis, each TCR beta chain was defined by its CDR3 amino acid sequence together with its V-gene family, and reads lacking a unique V-gene family were excluded. A later analysis removed 500 to 600 highly shared, low-generation-probability nucleotide sequences to deal with suspected cross-contamination and a sequencing artifact. For each public chain, a later analysis derived a clonal expansion index from normalized ranks of inferred template counts within each repertoire. A later analysis computed generation probabilities with a VDJ recombination model fitted to out-of-frame rearrangements, and checked the results against IGoR. A later analysis scored TCR-TCR, TCR-HLA and TCR-CMV co-occurrence with hypergeometric tests, applying a repertoire-size bias correction to TCR pairs. A later analysis estimated false discovery rates by permuting HLA or CMV assignments 20 times. In a later analysis, co-occurring TCRs were grouped with DBSCAN, and TCRdist sequence similarity was added when clustering was performed within HLA-allele-positive subsets. For co-occurrence clustering, repertoires with fewer than 30,000 or more than 120,000 public chains were excluded, along with four to six repertoires with anomalous nucleotide sharing. In its TCRdb copy, this immuneACCESS table keeps in-frame sequences only and misses some clones. Where compared with another copy, unresolved V genes explain less than half of these, and the others have no known cause. V, J and clone size are those of that table, while D and trimming were read from the DNA. In this sample the table shows 180,000 or so clones, approximately 79% of which occur a single time. Roughly an eighth of the sample is held by the ten biggest clonotypes.

Recombination connected TRBV5-1 to TRBJ2-2; TRBD1 could be the D gene, as 6 bases match. The receptor comes from a man aged 45-65 years in good health and CMV-seropositive. Sequencing used PBMCs. The bases are TGCGCCAGCAGCCGGGACAACCGGCCCGGGGAGCTGTTTTTT. It translates to CASSRDNRPGELFF.